The next 11 T cell receptor beta chains were all read from a single sample in a study of cytomegalovirus exposure and HLA in healthy donors. Sequencing was performed with immunoSEQ multiplex PCR; in TCRdb, only in-frame clones are kept and a portion is missing. The data contain approximately 170,000 clones, roughly 89% of them singletons. The sequenced sample was PBMCs. Receptor source: a woman aged 18-29 years in good health and CMV-seropositive.

The chain has TRBV2 and TRBJ2-3, with TRBD2 identical over 8 bases. V dropped 4 bases and J dropped 3; count of bases not matched to a gene: 12. This CDR3 is built from 17 residues. CDR1 and CDR2 (germline): SNHLY, FYNNEI. The CDR3 protein is CASSGGPAGEGTDTQYF. CDR3 nucleotide sequence: TGTGCCAGCAGTGGGGGGCCAGCGGGAGAAGGAACAGATACGCAGTATTTT.

Here the CDR3 DNA reads TGTGCCAGCATGGGGGCTCGATGGGGCCGCTCCTACAATGAGCAGTTCTTC. Translating it yields CASMGARWGRSYNEQFF. The V call is TRBV2, the J call TRBJ2-1; a possible D gene is TRBD1 (6 bases). V was shortened by 7 bases and J by 0 bases, with 19 bases between the two germline ends. The CDR3 is 17 amino acids. Germline V CDR1 and CDR2: SNHLY, FYNNEI.

The chain links TRBV6-5 to TRBJ1-1; 10 bases fit TRBD1. J was trimmed by 6 bases and V by 6 bases; bases with no gene match: 7. The CDR3 runs 14 residues. Germline assignment: CDR1 MNHEY and CDR2 SVGAGI. CDR3 residues: CASSKTGGLAEAFF. The DNA of the CDR3 is TGTGCCAGCAGCAAGACAGGGGGCTTGGCTGAAGCTTTCTTT.

V gene TRBV5-1 combines with J gene TRBJ2-7, with TRBD2 matching over 10 bases. With V trimmed by 2 bases and J by 4 bases, 15 bases remained unmatched. Germline V gene sequence: CDR1 SGHRS, CDR2 YFSETQ. The CDR3 is made up of 18 amino acids. CDR3 in DNA: TGCGCCAGCAGCTTAGTCCCTAGCGGGGGAAGTAAGGCTTACGAGCAGTACTTC. This translates into CASSLVPSGGSKAYEQYF.

The chain couples TRBV6-1 to TRBJ2-7; 9 positions match TRBD2. J was trimmed by 0 bases and V by 10 bases; bases with no gene match: 10. The germline V gene encodes CDR1 MNHNS and CDR2 SASEGT. The CDR3 is 15 amino acids. The CDR3 sequence: CATVWSSGASYEQYF. The CDR3 DNA sequence: TGTGCCACGGTGTGGTCTAGCGGGGCCTCCTACGAGCAGTACTTC.

The chain is built from TRBV19 and TRBJ1-2, with D perhaps TRBD1 (6 bases). The CDR3 runs to 15 residues. Germline values: CDR1 LNHDA, CDR2 SQIVND (reference sequence). The V end was cut by 3 bases, the J end by 1 base, with 12 bases between. Here the CDR3 DNA reads TGTGCCAGTAGTATCGGGGGGGGCCTTAACTATGGCTACACCTTC. Translated, it gives CASSIGGGLNYGYTF.

V is TRBV5-1 and J is TRBJ2-7, with a weak D call TRBD2 (5 bases). The germline gives CDR1 SGHRS, CDR2 YFSETQ. The CDR3 sequence is 17 residues long. The germline V and J ends were trimmed by 2 bases and 0 bases, with 18 bases remaining between them. The CDR3 protein is CASSFQTPGRGSYEQYF. CDR3 sequence (DNA): TGCGCCAGCAGCTTTCAGACTCCTGGACGGGGCTCCTACGAGCAGTACTTC.

This rearrangement joins TRBV5-1 to TRBJ2-5, with D possibly matching TRBD1 (6 bases). The CDR3 sequence is 15 residues long. Trimming removed 0 bases at V and 2 bases at J, with 11 bases between. Per the germline V gene, CDR1 is SGHRS and CDR2 is YFSETQ. The DNA for the CDR3 is TGCGCCAGCAGCTTGGGGGACATGGGTCAAGAGACCCAGTACTTC. It encodes CASSLGDMGQETQYF.

The chain joins TRBV28 to TRBJ1-5, with D perhaps matching TRBD1 (6 bases). V was cut by 6 bases and J by 2 bases, with 17 bases left in between. The V gene's germline CDR1 is MDHEN and CDR2 SYDVKM. The CDR3 length is 16 residues. CDR3 DNA sequence: TGTGCCAGCAGCGAGCTACAGGGTCTTGGCAATCAGCCCCAGCATTTT. Translating gives CASSELQGLGNQPQHF. Filled out from reference TRBV28 and TRBJ1-5, the complete variable domain reads DVKVTQSSRYLVKRTGEKVFLECVQDMDHENMFWYRQDPGLGLRLIYFSYDVKMKEKGDIPEGYSVSREKKERFSLILESASTNQTSMYLCASSELQGLGNQPQHFGDGTRLSIL.

Concerning this clone: This specimen includes other DNA sequences encoding the same CDR3. Written as DNA, the CDR3 is TGTGCCAGCAACATCGGGACAGGGGGCACCGGGGAGCTGTTTTTT. It codes for CASNIGTGGTGELFF. This chain links TRBV27 with TRBJ2-2; 11 bases are a match to TRBD1. Trimming took 7 bases from V and 4 from J; bases not matched to a gene: 5. The CDR3 length is 15 residues. CDR1 is MNHEY, CDR2 SMNVEV, per germline (reference sequence).

The genes are TRBV2 and TRBJ1-2; 9 bases line up with TRBD1. Germline trimming cut 8 bases from V and 7 bases from J; bases unmatched to any gene: 14. CDR3 size: 15 residues. Germline V gene data show CDR1 as SNHLY and CDR2 as FYNNEI. The CDR3 loop is CASLEWWGQGVGYTF. The DNA for the CDR3 is TGTGCCAGCCTAGAATGGTGGGGACAGGGTGTTGGCTACACCTTC.